Sequencing of this T cell receptor (beta chain) was carried out in a study of blood T cell repertoires in COVID-19. On the study more broadly: The study drew acute and convalescent COVID-19 samples from the United States, Italy and Spain. The analysed material was cDNA or gDNA that came from T cells, B-cell-depleted T cells, or PBMCs.

Authors' processing steps: From reference gene primer amplification, estimates of nucleated cell counts were derived. Some clones are missing from TCRdb's copy, which holds only in-frame ones; the method was immunoSEQ multiplex PCR. V and J calls and clone size are copied from that table; D and trimming were computed from the DNA. This sample carries 300,000 to 350,000 clones, approximately 90% of them seen once, and the ten largest clones take roughly 3.9%. Everyone who took part was roughly 18 to 89 years old, and they came from about two dozen US areas. The V segment lost 3 bases and the J segment 3 bases; nucleotides outside the gene matches: 8. Germline V gene sequence: CDR1 LGHNA, CDR2 YNFKEQ. The CDR3 consists of 18 residues.

The clonotype comes from a woman in her 30s who had been exposed to COVID-19. What was sequenced was PBMCs or T cells enriched from blood (not recorded which). This chain uses TRBV4-2 with TRBJ2-5; 15 nucleotides align to TRBD2. CDR3 bases: TGTGCCAGCAGCCACCCTAACGGGACTAGCGGGAGGAAAGAGACCCAGTACTTC. Translating gives CASSHPNGTSGRKETQYF.